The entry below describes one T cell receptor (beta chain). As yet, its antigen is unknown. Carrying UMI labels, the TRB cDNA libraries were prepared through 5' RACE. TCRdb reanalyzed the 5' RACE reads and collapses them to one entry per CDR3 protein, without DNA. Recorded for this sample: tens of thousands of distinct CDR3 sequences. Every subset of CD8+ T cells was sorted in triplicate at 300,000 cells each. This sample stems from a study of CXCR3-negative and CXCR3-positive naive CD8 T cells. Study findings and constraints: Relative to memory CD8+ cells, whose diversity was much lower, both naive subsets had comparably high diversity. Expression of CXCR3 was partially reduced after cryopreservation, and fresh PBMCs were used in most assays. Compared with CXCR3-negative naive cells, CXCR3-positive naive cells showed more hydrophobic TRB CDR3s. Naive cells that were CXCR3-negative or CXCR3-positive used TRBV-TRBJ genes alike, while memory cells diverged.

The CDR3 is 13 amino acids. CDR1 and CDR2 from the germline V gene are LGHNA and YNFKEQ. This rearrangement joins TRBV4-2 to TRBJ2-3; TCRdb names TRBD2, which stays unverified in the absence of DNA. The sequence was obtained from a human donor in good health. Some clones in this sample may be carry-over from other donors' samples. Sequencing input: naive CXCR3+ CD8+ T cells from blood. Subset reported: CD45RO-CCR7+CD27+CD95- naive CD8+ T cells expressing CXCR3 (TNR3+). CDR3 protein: CASGLASTDTQYF.